The next 2 T cell receptor beta chains were all read from a single sample in a study of tumor-infiltrating lymphocytes in primary liver carcinoma. A constant-region primer primed TCR beta cDNA synthesis from about 550 ng of total RNA. Libraries covering TCR beta were generated through three nested multiplex PCR rounds (using a slightly modified ARM-PCR). Two initial PCR rounds of around 10 cycles each paired TRBV1-TRBV30 forward primers with a C-beta reverse primer. TCRdb recomputed calls from the multiplex PCR reads with MiXCR, one row per CDR3 protein. Counted here are tens of thousands of distinct CDR3 sequences, 60% to 75% occurring once; the ten biggest clones make up roughly 25%. Unsorted bulk tissue of roughly 18-31 mg yielded co-extracted RNA and DNA. The sequencing sample was made of liver tumor tissue from sampling region 4. The subset denotes: tumor region T4, right-lateral pole. The receptors come from a man between 35 and 55 years old with primary liver carcinoma and hepatitis B virus infection.

As concerns this clonotype: One end of the junction varies from germline; a read error may be responsible. V is TRBV6-5 and J is TRBJ1-1, with D perhaps matching TRBD1 (5 bases). The germline V gene encodes CDR1 MNHEY and CDR2 SVGAGI. This CDR3 contains 16 residues. The CDR3 reads CASSYTRWTMDTEAFF. CDR3 coding DNA: TGTGCCAGCAGTTACACACGCTGGACCATGGACACCGAAGCTTTCTTT.

Details on this clonotype: The CDR3 end shows no conserved phenylalanine or tryptophan, and so a read error is likely. The rearrangement uses TRBV10-3 and TRBJ2-1, with D perhaps matching TRBD1 (6 bases). This CDR3 has 14 residues. V was cut by 4 bases and J by 1 base, with 8 bases left in between. Per the germline V gene, CDR1 is ENHRY and CDR2 is SYGVKD. CDR3 residues: CAISGTESYNEQFP. CDR3 DNA: TGTGCCATCAGTGGGACAGAGTCCTACAATGAGCAGTTCCCC.